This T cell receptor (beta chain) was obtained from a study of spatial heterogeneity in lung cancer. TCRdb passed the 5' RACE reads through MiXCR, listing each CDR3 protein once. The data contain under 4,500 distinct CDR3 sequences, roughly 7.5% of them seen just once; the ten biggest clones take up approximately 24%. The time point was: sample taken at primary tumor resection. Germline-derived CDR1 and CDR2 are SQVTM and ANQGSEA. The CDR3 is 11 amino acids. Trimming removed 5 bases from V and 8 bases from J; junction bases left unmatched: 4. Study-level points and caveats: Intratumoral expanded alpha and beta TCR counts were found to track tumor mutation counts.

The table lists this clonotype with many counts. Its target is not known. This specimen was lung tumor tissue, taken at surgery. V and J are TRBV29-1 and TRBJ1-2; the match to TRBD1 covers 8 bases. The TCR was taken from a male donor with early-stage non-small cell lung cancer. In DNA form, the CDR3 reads TGCAGCGTTCAGGGGGCACGAGGCTACACCTTC. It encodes CSVQGARGYTF.